A single sample is the source of the 16 T cell receptor beta chains below, sequenced in a study of molecular identifiers for immune sequencing clone quantification. From the PCR reads, TCRdb called clonotypes with MiXCR, one entry per CDR3 protein. Altogether fewer than 350,000 distinct CDR3 sequences are present, 20% to 25% being singletons, with the ten largest covering 0.7% to 0.9%. Material for sequencing was naive CD8+ T cells from blood, with Jurkat cell RNA spiked in. The subset denotes: FACS-sorted CD8+CD4-CCR7+CD45RA+ naive T cells. These receptors were taken from a human donor in good health. Some libraries in this study had Jurkat cell RNA spiked in.

As regards this clonotype: The conserved closing phenylalanine or tryptophan is absent in this CDR3, likely reflecting a read error. This chain uses TRBV6-5 with TRBJ1-1; D remains unclear. The CDR3 runs 13 residues. In germline, CDR1 is MNHEY, CDR2 SVGAGI. The germline V and J ends were trimmed by 5 bases and 0 bases, with 7 bases remaining between them. This chain's CDR3 is CASSTTLNTEAFS. The CDR3 coding sequence is TGTGCCAGCAGTACGACACTGAACACTGAAGCTTTCTCT.

For this clonotype: This may come from a read error, since a much larger clone is one base off. The chain is built from TRBV5-6 and TRBJ1-1, with 12 bases that match TRBD1. The CDR3 sequence is 16 residues long. CDR1 and CDR2 from the germline V gene are SGHDT and YYEEEE. CDR3 DNA: TGTGCCGGCAGCTTGGTTTGGGGACAGGGGGCCACTGAAGCTTTCTTT. Amino acids: CAGSLVWGQGATEAFF. Full variable domain (remainder filled in from reference TRBV5-6 and TRBJ1-1): DAGVTQSPTHLIKTRGQQVTLRCSPKSGHDTVSWYQQALGQGPQFIFQYYEEEERQRGNFPDRFSGHQFPNYSSELNVNALLLGDSALYLCAGSLVWGQGATEAFFGQGTRLTVV.

As regards this clonotype: A much larger clonotype is one base distant, so this may be a read error. The rearrangement joins TRBV6-5 to TRBJ2-1; D is unclear. Trimming removed 7 bases at V and 10 bases at J, with 14 bases between. Germline V gene sequence: CDR1 MNHEY, CDR2 SVGAGI. The CDR3 has 12 amino acids. CDR3 protein: CASKDGTWEQFF. The CDR3 region has the DNA TGTGCCAGCAAGGATGGCACTTGGGAGCAGTTCTTC.

This clonotype was seen many times. The rearrangement uses TRBV5-6 and TRBJ2-3, with TRBD2 matching over 9 bases. The V and J ends lost 0 bases and 1 base, in that order; junction bases with no gene match: 3. Germline lookup yields CDR1 SGHDT and CDR2 YYEEEE. This CDR3 is built from 16 residues. The CDR3 reads CASSLAASGGTDTQYF. DNA for the CDR3: TGTGCCAGCAGCTTGGCCGCTAGCGGGGGCACAGATACGCAGTATTTT.

The table lists this clonotype with many counts. The rearrangement links TRBV13 to TRBJ2-7, with D possibly being TRBD2 (5 bases). The CDR3 contains 13 residues. Trimming removed 6 bases from V and 5 bases from J, with 14 bases in between. Germline assignment: CDR1 PRHDT and CDR2 FYEKMQ (reference sequence). The CDR3 nucleotides read TGTGCCAGCAGGGATTTAATGAGGGACGAGCAGTACTTC. This encodes CASRDLMRDEQYF.

The sample holds many counts of this clonotype. As DNA, the CDR3 is TGTGCCAGCAGCGTAGCCGGGGGATTCTACGAGCAGTACTTC. Residues: CASSVAGGFYEQYF. The chain links TRBV9 to TRBJ2-7; D possibly corresponds to TRBD2 (6 bases). The germline V and J ends were trimmed by 0 bases and 3 bases, with 10 bases remaining between them. This CDR3 has 14 amino acids. Germline CDR1 is SGDLS and CDR2 is YYNGEE.

Concerning this clonotype itself: A much more abundant neighbour one base away suggests this may be a read error. The CDR3 nucleotides read TGTGCCAGCAGCCTAGCGGGGGAGGGGCGGACTGAAGCTCTCTTT. Protein sequence: CASSLAGEGRTEALF. This sequence joins TRBV7-9 and TRBJ1-1; the D gene is possibly TRBD1 (5 bases). The CDR3 is 15 residues long. CDR1 is SEHNR and CDR2 is FQNEAQ in the germline V gene (reference sequence).

Notes on this clonotype: A much larger clone is a single base away; this may be a read error. J is TRBJ2-7 and V is TRBV6-2 or TRBV6-3; TRBD1 agrees at 7 bases. In germline, CDR1 is MNHEY, CDR2 SVGEGT. This CDR3 region has 13 residues. CDR3 region: CANSYGTVYEQYF. CDR3 coding DNA: TGTGCCAACAGTTACGGGACAGTCTACGAGCAGTACTTC.

This clonotype was seen at least ten times. The J gene is TRBJ1-1, the V gene TRBV6-5; 9 nucleotides agree with TRBD1. V was pared by 6 bases and J by 4 bases, with 6 bases of the junction left unmatched. CDR1 MNHEY and CDR2 SVGAGI come from the germline V gene. CDR3 length: 14 residues. In DNA form, the CDR3 reads TGTGCCAGCAGGCCGGGACAGGGTAGCACTGAAGCTTTCTTT. Protein product: CASRPGQGSTEAFF.

This clonotype was seen many times. The chain carries TRBV27 and TRBJ1-1; 9 bases map to TRBD1. Germline trimming cut 6 bases from V and 0 bases from J; bases unmatched to any gene: 8. The CDR3 is made up of 16 amino acids. The germline gives CDR1 MNHEY, CDR2 SMNVEV (reference sequence). The CDR3 sequence is CASSLIGTGLNTEAFF. CDR3 nucleotides: TGTGCCAGCAGCCTGATAGGGACAGGGCTGAACACTGAAGCTTTCTTT.

As DNA, the CDR3 is TGTGCCAGCAGAGACAGGGAGAGCTCCTACAATGAGCAGTTCTTC. Protein: CASRDRESSYNEQFF. The chain employs TRBV6-2 or TRBV6-3 and TRBJ2-1; TRBD1 agrees at 7 bases. The CDR3 spans 15 residues. Trimming at V came to 6 bases and at J to 0 bases, leaving 5 bases not matched to a gene. Germline values: CDR1 MNHEY, CDR2 SVGEGT.

This clonotype has more than one count but fewer than ten. The chain uses TRBV4-3 and TRBJ2-1; a weak D match, TRBD1 (6 bases). The germline V and J ends were trimmed by 0 bases and 13 bases, with 16 bases remaining between them. The CDR3 consists of 14 residues. Germline V gives CDR1 LGHNA, CDR2 YSLEER. CDR3: CASSQDMGNRVQFF. The CDR3 DNA reads as TGCGCCAGCAGCCAAGATATGGGAAACAGGGTTCAGTTCTTC.

With respect to this clonotype: Possible read error: a much larger clone is one base away. The gene calls are TRBV7-3 and TRBJ2-3, with a possible D match to TRBD1 (5 bases). Germline assignment: CDR1 SGHTA and CDR2 FQGTGA. This CDR3 is built from 16 residues. This chain's CDR3 is CASSSLAGHYTGTQYF. In DNA form, the CDR3 reads TGTGCCAGCAGCTCCCTGGCCGGACACTACACAGGTACGCAGTATTTT.

This clonotype was counted a few times. The genes are TRBV29-1 and TRBJ2-2; either TRBD1 or TRBD2 may supply D (5 bases each). There are 12 residues in the CDR3. CDR1 and CDR2 from the germline V gene are SQVTM and ANQGSEA. V was trimmed by 5 bases and J by 4 bases, leaving 8 bases between them. The CDR3 region is CSVLGVTGELFF. For the CDR3, the DNA is TGCAGCGTTTTGGGGGTCACCGGGGAGCTGTTTTTT.

The rearrangement joins TRBV6-2 or TRBV6-3 to TRBJ2-3; 9 bases match TRBD1. The CDR3 sequence is 16 residues long. J gave up 5 bases and V 5 bases, and 11 bases lay outside the gene matches. Germline V gene sequence: CDR1 MNHEY, CDR2 SVGEGT. In DNA, the CDR3 is TGTGCCAGCAGTCATCCGGGACAGGGAGTGGGAGATACGCAGTATTTT. This codes for CASSHPGQGVGDTQYF.

This clonotype was seen a handful of times. V usage is TRBV4-3 and J usage is TRBJ2-7; the match to TRBD2 covers 8 bases. CDR1 and CDR2 from the germline V gene are LGHNA and YSLEER. With 0 bases clipped from V and 6 bases from J, the junction kept 13 bases outside the gene matches. The CDR3 runs to 17 residues. The CDR3 nucleotides read TGCGCCAGCAGCCAAGACTCCGGGGCCGGCCTAGCGGGCGAGCAGTACTTC. It encodes CASSQDSGAGLAGEQYF.